The 31 T cell receptor beta chains below come from one sample, sequenced in a study of OX40 agonist ivuxolimab in advanced cancers. Data came from immunoSEQ multiplex PCR; TCRdb stores just in-frame clones and leaves some out. The sample records around 38,000 clones, approximately 92% being singletons. The specimen comprised CD4+ or CD8+ T cells sorted from blood, sampled in a trial of the OX40 agonist ivuxolimab. The receptors were gathered from an adult with an advanced solid tumor such as melanoma, head and neck, liver or kidney cancer.

V usage is TRBV11-2 and J usage is TRBJ1-1, with unresolved D. Germline V gives CDR1 SGHAT, CDR2 FQNNGV. The CDR3 runs 13 residues. Trimming left V 5 bases short and J 4 bases short, with 11 bases between. CDR3 sequence: CASSLGPSTEAFF. The DNA of the CDR3 is TGTGCCAGCAGCCTCGGGCCTTCCACTGAAGCTTTCTTT.

The chain couples TRBV7-6 to TRBJ2-7; D gene ambiguous. CDR3 size: 16 residues. Trimming took 2 bases from V and 2 from J, leaving 16 bases between them. CDR1 is SGHVS and CDR2 is FNYEAQ in the germline V gene. The CDR3 sequence is CASSLRGSVAAYEQYF. The CDR3 region has the DNA TGTGCCAGCAGCTTACGCGGTTCCGTGGCGGCCTACGAGCAGTACTTC.

This chain uses TRBV2 with TRBJ2-5, with 8 bases lining up with TRBD1. TRBJ2-7 explains the end of the DNA better; the J call may be wrong. The germline V gene has CDR1 SNHLY and CDR2 FYNNEI. The CDR3 is made up of 15 amino acids. The chain's CDR3 is CASRLSTGVDNEQYF. CDR3 DNA: TGTGCCAGCAGGCTCTCGACAGGGGTTGACAACGAGCAGTACTTC.

J is TRBJ2-1 and V is TRBV6-5; D not resolved. V was pared by 5 bases and J by 3 bases, with 2 bases between. This CDR3 is 11 amino acids long. The germline V gene encodes CDR1 MNHEY and CDR2 SVGAGI. The DNA for the CDR3 is TGTGCCAGCAGTAACTACAATGAGCAGTTCTTC. This encodes CASSNYNEQFF.

The chain has TRBV27 and TRBJ1-4; D perhaps matches TRBD1 (5 bases). The CDR3 is 14 amino acids. Germline V CDR1 and CDR2: MNHEY, SMNVEV (reference sequence). Trimming shortened V by 5 bases and J by 8 bases, and 15 bases separated the two germline ends. The CDR3 bases are TGTGCCAGCAGTCCCGACGGGGGGGTAGAAAAACTGTTTTTT. Translated, it gives CASSPDGGVEKLFF.

This chain uses TRBV29-1 with TRBJ1-2; a possible D gene is TRBD1 (5 bases). V was clipped by 6 bases and J by 6 bases, with 14 bases between them. In germline, CDR1 is SQVTM, CDR2 ANQGSEA. The CDR3 contains 12 residues. The CDR3 loop reads CSVDNGGDGYTF. For the CDR3, the DNA is TGCAGCGTCGATAACGGGGGGGATGGCTACACCTTC.

The rearrangement joins TRBV18 to TRBJ2-1; 12 bases fit TRBD2. The CDR3 spans 20 residues. Germline values: CDR1 KGHSH, CDR2 LQKENI. The trim removed 4 bases at V and 5 bases at J, leaving 18 bases unmatched. The CDR3 DNA follows: TGTGCCAGCTCACAAGGGACTAGCGGGCCTCCTAACGGGCACGACAATGAGCAGTTCTTC. It specifies CASSQGTSGPPNGHDNEQFF.

The gene calls are TRBV29-1 and TRBJ2-1; D is unresolved. Trimming removed 7 bases from V and 7 bases from J, with 14 bases in between. Per the germline V gene, CDR1 is SQVTM and CDR2 is ANQGSEA. The CDR3 totals 12 residues. The CDR3 spells CSADPLTNEQFF. The DNA of the CDR3 is TGCAGCGCTGACCCTTTGACGAATGAGCAGTTCTTC.

This clone was observed a handful of times. The chain has TRBV10-3 and TRBJ2-7; 11 bases line up with TRBD2. V shed 10 bases, J shed 1 base, and the junction held 9 bases outside the gene matches. Germline V lookup: CDR1 ENHRY, CDR2 SYGVKD. The CDR3 is 15 amino acids. The CDR3 loop reads CASAPLAGESYEQYF. CDR3 DNA: TGTGCCAGTGCGCCACTAGCGGGAGAGTCCTACGAGCAGTACTTC.

This rearrangement joins TRBV19 to TRBJ1-1; the D is unclear. The V and J ends lost 3 bases and 10 bases respectively, with 12 bases between them. The germline V gene encodes CDR1 LNHDA and CDR2 SQIVND (reference sequence). This CDR3 is built from 12 residues. The CDR3 loop reads CASSIGPRGAFF. The CDR3 DNA reads TGTGCCAGTAGTATCGGCCCCCGGGGAGCTTTCTTT.

This sequence joins TRBV6-5 and TRBJ1-4; 9 bases match TRBD1. From germline, CDR1 is MNHEY and CDR2 SVGAGI. The CDR3 loop spans 14 amino acids. J lost 6 bases, V lost 5 bases, and 4 bases had no gene match. In DNA form, the CDR3 reads TGTGCCAGCAGTCTTGACAGGGGGGATGAAAAACTGTTTTTT. Translating it yields CASSLDRGDEKLFF.

In its sample, this clone was seen once. This chain uses TRBV28 with TRBJ1-2, with D possibly being TRBD1 (5 bases). Germline V CDR1 and CDR2: MDHEN, SYDVKM. This CDR3 comprises 15 residues. V was cut by 4 bases and J by 2 bases, with 14 bases left in between. The CDR3 protein is CASSSPREGNYGYTF. The DNA of the CDR3 is TGTGCCAGCAGTTCCCCTCGGGAGGGGAACTATGGCTACACCTTC.

A word on this clone: With only one base between it and a far larger clone, this is likely a read error. Other DNA sequences of this sample code for an identical CDR3. The CDR3 sequence is CASSLGTGDEQYF. The CDR3 DNA reads TGTGCCAGCAGTCTAGGCACGGGAGACGAACAGTACTTC. The chain uses TRBV7-8 and TRBJ2-7; D perhaps matches TRBD2 (6 bases). Germline V gene data show CDR1 as SGHVS and CDR2 as FQNEAQ. This CDR3 region has 13 residues.

This chain links TRBV7-8 with TRBJ2-7; D tentatively reads TRBD1 or TRBD2 (5 bases each). Germline V CDR1 and CDR2: SGHVS, FQNEAQ. This CDR3 comprises 12 residues. Trimming removed 5 bases from V and 5 bases from J, with 10 bases in between. CDR3 residues: CASSPGGNEQYF. The CDR3 DNA sequence: TGTGCCAGCAGCCCTGGGGGAAACGAGCAGTACTTC.

The CDR3 reads CAWSARRGTNTGELFF. DNA for the CDR3: TGTGCCTGGAGTGCGCGGCGGGGCACAAACACCGGGGAGCTGTTTTTT. The J gene is TRBJ2-2, the V gene TRBV30, with D perhaps TRBD2 (6 bases). Germline CDR1 GTSNPN, CDR2 SVGIG (reference sequence). V lost 1 base and J lost 2, with 14 bases in between. The CDR3 is 16 amino acids.

This chain uses TRBV7-9 with TRBJ2-1; 8 nucleotides agree with TRBD1. The V segment lost 5 bases and the J segment 10 bases; nucleotides outside the gene matches: 10. Germline V gene lookup returns CDR1 SEHNR and CDR2 FQNEAQ (reference sequence). The CDR3 loop spans 14 amino acids. CDR3 residues: CASSDRQGAEEQFF. In DNA, the CDR3 is TGTGCCAGCAGCGACCGCCAGGGGGCTGAAGAGCAGTTCTTC.

V gene TRBV2 combines with J gene TRBJ2-2; D perhaps matches TRBD2 (6 bases). Trimming removed 6 bases from V and 4 bases from J, with 15 bases in between. Per germline, CDR1 SNHLY and CDR2 FYNNEI. This CDR3 contains 15 residues. The CDR3 here is CASRETSGGTGELFF. DNA for the CDR3: TGTGCCAGCAGGGAAACATCCGGGGGCACCGGGGAGCTGTTTTTT.

The V gene is TRBV2, the J gene TRBJ1-3; tentatively, D is TRBD1 (5 bases). Trimming left V 7 bases short and J 3 bases short, with 7 bases between. The CDR3 loop spans 12 amino acids. The V gene's germline CDR1 is SNHLY and CDR2 FYNNEI. In nucleotides, the CDR3 is TGTGCCAGCAACGGACATGGAAACACCATATATTTT. Translating it yields CASNGHGNTIYF.

This chain uses TRBV7-9 with TRBJ2-7; TRBD2 aligns across 13 bases. The CDR3 has 15 residues. Germline trimming cut 6 bases from V and 6 bases from J; bases unmatched to any gene: 8. CDR1 SEHNR and CDR2 FQNEAQ come from the germline V gene (reference sequence). The CDR3 bases are TGTGCCAGCAGGAAGGGGACTAGCGGGGAGCCCGAGCAGTACTTC. It specifies CASRKGTSGEPEQYF.

The gene calls are TRBV15 and TRBJ1-2; D not resolved. The CDR3 length is 15 residues. Germline-derived CDR1 and CDR2 are LNHNV and YYDKDF (reference sequence). V was trimmed by 3 bases and J by 5 bases, leaving 16 bases between them. CDR3 nucleotide sequence: TGTGCCACCAGCAGCAAAGCCTGGATCGGATATGGCTACACCTTC. Its protein product is CATSSKAWIGYGYTF.

The gene calls are TRBV28 and TRBJ2-3; D call uncertain. The CDR3 sequence is 17 residues long. Germline CDR1 MDHEN, CDR2 SYDVKM. Trimming cost V 1 base and J 0 bases, with 14 bases left between them. CDR3 nucleotides: TGTGCCAGCAGTTTATCTCCCACCGTTCCTAGCACAGATACGCAGTATTTT. It codes for CASSLSPTVPSTDTQYF.

The V and J genes are TRBV7-9 and TRBJ2-1, with TRBD2 identical over 7 bases. This CDR3 has 14 residues. The germline gives CDR1 SEHNR, CDR2 FQNEAQ (reference sequence). After removal of 4 bases from V and 5 bases from J, the junction contained 5 bases not matched to a gene. CDR3 in amino acids: CASSSTGGDNEQFF. The CDR3 DNA is TGTGCCAGCAGCTCCACTGGGGGGGACAATGAGCAGTTCTTC.

The chain employs TRBV7-9 and TRBJ2-1; 10 bases match TRBD2. Germline-derived CDR1 and CDR2 are SEHNR and FQNEAQ (reference sequence). V lost 5 bases to trimming and J lost 3 bases; unmatched junction nucleotides: 7. CDR3 length: 16 amino acids. The CDR3 is CASSRLSGRGYNEQFF. In nucleotides, the CDR3 is TGTGCCAGCAGCCGCCTAAGCGGGAGGGGCTACAATGAGCAGTTCTTC.

The chain carries TRBV6-5 and TRBJ2-7; 8 bases are shared with TRBD1. This CDR3 region has 14 residues. V dropped 6 bases and J dropped 7; count of bases not matched to a gene: 11. The germline V gene encodes CDR1 MNHEY and CDR2 SVGAGI. This CDR3 reads CASRPGTGSWEQYF. CDR3 coding DNA: TGTGCCAGCAGGCCCGGGACAGGCTCTTGGGAGCAGTACTTC.

V and J are TRBV7-3 and TRBJ2-5; D is uncertain. Trimming removed 2 bases at V and 4 bases at J, with 8 bases between. The CDR3 sequence is 13 residues long. Germline values: CDR1 SGHTA, CDR2 FQGTGA. The chain's CDR3 is CASSLLTGETQYF. The CDR3 DNA is TGTGCCAGCAGCTTACTGACGGGAGAGACCCAGTACTTC.

This clone was counted only a few times. The rearrangement joins TRBV7-9 to TRBJ2-7; perhaps TRBD2 as D (6 bases). The germline V gene has CDR1 SEHNR and CDR2 FQNEAQ (reference sequence). V was cut by 6 bases and J by 5 bases, with 14 bases left in between. The CDR3 length is 13 residues. The CDR3 is CASSLGTGDEQYF. The CDR3 bases are TGTGCCAGCAGTCTAGGCACGGGAGACGAGCAGTACTTC.

The chain recombines TRBV28 with TRBJ2-7, with 7 bases fitting TRBD1. The CDR3 contains 14 residues. Germline-derived CDR1 and CDR2 are MDHEN and SYDVKM. With V trimmed by 5 bases and J by 5 bases, 9 bases remained unmatched. Here the CDR3 reads CASSQDTGDDEQYF. The CDR3 DNA reads TGTGCCAGCAGTCAAGATACAGGGGACGACGAGCAGTACTTC.

This clone was detected only a few times. The rearrangement links TRBV30 to TRBJ1-2; 11 bases are shared with TRBD1. V trimming: 3 bases; J trimming: 7 bases; junction bases outside the gene matches: 4. The CDR3 is 13 residues long. CDR1 and CDR2 from the germline V gene are GTSNPN and SVGIG (reference sequence). The CDR3 protein is CAWRGQGVRGYTF. CDR3 DNA sequence: TGTGCCTGGAGGGGACAGGGGGTTCGTGGCTACACCTTC.

The rearrangement joins TRBV29-1 to TRBJ1-4; 8 bases agree with TRBD1. Trimming took 7 bases from V and 8 from J; bases not matched to a gene: 15. Germline CDR1 is SQVTM and CDR2 is ANQGSEA. The length of the CDR3 is 15 residues. The CDR3, as DNA: TGCAGCGCCGTGACGATTGACAGGGGAACCGAAAAACTGTTTTTT. Translated, it gives CSAVTIDRGTEKLFF.

V is TRBV15 and J is TRBJ2-1; 8 nucleotides align to TRBD2. Germline lookup yields CDR1 LNHNV and CDR2 YYDKDF (reference sequence). CDR3 length: 13 amino acids. The junction had 3 bases not matched to a gene; V was cut back by 7 bases and J by 4 bases. The CDR3 sequence is CATNERGYNEQFF. DNA for the CDR3: TGTGCCACCAATGAGCGGGGGTACAATGAGCAGTTCTTC.

J is TRBJ1-2 and V is TRBV4-1, with 8 bases aligning to TRBD1. Trimming took 3 bases from V and 8 from J; bases not matched to a gene: 8. The length of the CDR3 is 14 residues. Germline assignment: CDR1 MGHRA and CDR2 YSYEKL. DNA for the CDR3: TGCGCCAGCAGCCATGCGACAGGGGCGGGGGGCTACACCTTC. This translates into CASSHATGAGGYTF.